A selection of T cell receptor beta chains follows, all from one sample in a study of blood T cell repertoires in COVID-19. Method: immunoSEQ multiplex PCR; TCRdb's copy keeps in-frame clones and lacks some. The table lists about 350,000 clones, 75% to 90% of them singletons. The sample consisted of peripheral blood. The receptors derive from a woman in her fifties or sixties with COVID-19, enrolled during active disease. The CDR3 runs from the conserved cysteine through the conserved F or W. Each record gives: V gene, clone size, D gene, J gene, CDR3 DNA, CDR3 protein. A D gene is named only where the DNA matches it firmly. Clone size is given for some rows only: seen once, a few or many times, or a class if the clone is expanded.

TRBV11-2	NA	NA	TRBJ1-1	TGTGCCAGCAGCTTAGCGGGGGGGATCGCTGAAGCTTTCTTT	CASSLAGGIAEAFF
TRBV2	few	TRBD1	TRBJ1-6	TGTGCCAGCAGGGAGGGGACAGGCAATTCACCCCTCCACTTT	CASREGTGNSPLHF
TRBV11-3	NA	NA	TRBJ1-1	TGTGCCAGCAGCCTTGACGGGGGGGCGCGGGGCACTGAAGCTTTCTTT	CASSLDGGARGTEAFF
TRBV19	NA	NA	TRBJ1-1	TGTGCCAGTAGCTCCATCCAGACTGTGAACACTGAAGCTTTCTTT	CASSSIQTVNTEAFF
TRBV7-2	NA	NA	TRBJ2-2	TGTGCCAGCAGCAAACAGGGTCCGTACACCGGGGAGCTGTTTTTT	CASSKQGPYTGELFF
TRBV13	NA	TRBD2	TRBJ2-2	TGTGCCAGCAGCCCCATACGGGGCGGGAGAGGTCCCGGGGAGCTGTTTTTT	CASSPIRGGRGPGELFF
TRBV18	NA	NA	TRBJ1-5	TGTGCCAGCTCATGGGGTAGGGAGGGACAGCCCCAGCATTTT	CASSWGREGQPQHF
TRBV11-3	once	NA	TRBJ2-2	TGTGCCAGCAAGTACATGAACACCGGGGAGCTGTTTTTT	CASKYMNTGELFF
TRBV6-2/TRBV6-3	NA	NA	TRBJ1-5	TGTGCCAGCAGTTATTTGGACAGCCTCAATCAGCCCCAGCATTTT	CASSYLDSLNQPQHF
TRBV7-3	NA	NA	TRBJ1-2	TGTGCCAGCAGCCAGAGCGGGTCTTCTGGCTACACCTTC	CASSQSGSSGYTF
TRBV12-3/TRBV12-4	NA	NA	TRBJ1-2	TGTGCCAGCAGTTTAAGAGGGTATGGCTACACCTTC	CASSLRGYGYTF
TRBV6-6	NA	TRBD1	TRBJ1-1	TGTGCCAGCAGTCATCCGTCGACAGGGAGTACTGAAGCTTTCTTT	CASSHPSTGSTEAFF
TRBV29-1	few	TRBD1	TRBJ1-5	TGCAGCGTCCCGGGACAGCTCAATCAGCCCCAGCATTTT	CSVPGQLNQPQHF
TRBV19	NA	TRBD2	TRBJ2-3	TGTGCCAGTAGTTACCTAGCGGGAGCTGATACGCAGTATTTT	CASSYLAGADTQYF
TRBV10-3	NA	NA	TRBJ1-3	TGTGCCATCACTAGTGTCTCTGGAAACACCATATATTTT	CAITSVSGNTIYF
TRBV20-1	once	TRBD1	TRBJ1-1	TGCAGTGCGCCGGACAGGAATGAAGCTTTCTTT	CSAPDRNEAFF
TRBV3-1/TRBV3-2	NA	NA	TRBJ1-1	TGTGCCAGCAGTGGCAGGGTCGCTGAAGCTTTCTTT	CASSGRVAEAFF
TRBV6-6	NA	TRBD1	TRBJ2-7	TGTGCCAGCAGTAACCGACCTACGGGACAGGAAGACGAGCAGTACTTC	CASSNRPTGQEDEQYF
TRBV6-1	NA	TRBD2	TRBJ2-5	TGTGCCAGCAGTGAAAGGAGACTAGCGGGAGCAGAGACCCAGTACTTC	CASSERRLAGAETQYF
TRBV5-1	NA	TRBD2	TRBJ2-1	TGCGCCAGCAGATACATAGCGGGACGCAATGAGCAGTTCTTC	CASRYIAGRNEQFF
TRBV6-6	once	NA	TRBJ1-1	TGTGCCAGCAAGATGTGGGGGCGTAATGGTGCTGAAGCTTTCTTT	CASKMWGRNGAEAFF
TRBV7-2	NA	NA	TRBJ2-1	TGTGCCAGCAGCTTAGAGGGCGGGCACTCCTACAATGAGCAGTTCTTC	CASSLEGGHSYNEQFF
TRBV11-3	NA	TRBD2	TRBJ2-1	TGTGCCAGCAGTTCTAGCGGCTACAATGAGCAGTTCTTC	CASSSSGYNEQFF
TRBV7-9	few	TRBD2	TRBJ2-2	TGTGCCAGCAGCTTATATAGCGGGAGCGCCGGGGAGCTGTTTTTT	CASSLYSGSAGELFF
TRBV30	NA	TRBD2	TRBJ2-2	TGTGCCTGGGACAGTCCCGGGGGGTCGACCGGGGAGCTGTTTTTT	CAWDSPGGSTGELFF
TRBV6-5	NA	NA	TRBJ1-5	TGTGCCAGCAGACGAGATAGCAATCAGCCCCAGCATTTT	CASRRDSNQPQHF
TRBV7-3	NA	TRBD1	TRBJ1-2	TGTGCCAGCAGCTTACTGCCAGGGGGCGATGGCTACACCTTC	CASSLLPGGDGYTF
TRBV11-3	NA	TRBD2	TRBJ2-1	TGTGCCAGCAGCTTAGAGGGCGGGAGGGCCTACAATGAGCAGTTCTTC	CASSLEGGRAYNEQFF
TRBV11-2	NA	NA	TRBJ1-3	TGTGCCATCGCCAGGGTGGGAAACACCATATATTTT	CAIARVGNTIYF
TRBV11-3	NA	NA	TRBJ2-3	TGTGCCAGCAGCTTACGAGATACGCAGTATTTT	CASSLRDTQYF
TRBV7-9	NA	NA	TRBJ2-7	TGTGCCAGCAGCTTCGGTCAAATCTACGAGCAGTACTTC	CASSFGQIYEQYF
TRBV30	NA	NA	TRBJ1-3	TGTGCCTGGAGTGTACTACTTTCTGGAAACACCATATATTTT	CAWSVLLSGNTIYF
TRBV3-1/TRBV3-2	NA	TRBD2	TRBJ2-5	TGTGCCAGCAGCCAATTGGGACTAGCGGGAGGGCTTAACCAAGAGACCCAGTACTTC	CASSQLGLAGGLNQETQYF
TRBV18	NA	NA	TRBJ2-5	TGTGCCAGCTCACCGGCCAGCCAAGAGACCCAGTACTTC	CASSPASQETQYF
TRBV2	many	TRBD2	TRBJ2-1	TGTGCCAGCAGTGGGGGGACTAGCAGTTACAATGAGCAGTTCTTC	CASSGGTSSYNEQFF
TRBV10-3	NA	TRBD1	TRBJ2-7	TGTGCCATCAGATTTGGGACAGGGAGCTCCTACGAGCAGTACTTC	CAIRFGTGSSYEQYF
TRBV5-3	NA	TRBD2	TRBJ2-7	TGTGCCAGAAGCTTGTTGACTAGCGGGAGTTGCTTTCATCTAGGCGAGCAGTACTTC	CARSLLTSGSCFHLGEQYF
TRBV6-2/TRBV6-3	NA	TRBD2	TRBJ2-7	TGTGCCAGCAGTCCAGGACTAGCGGGAGGGCACGAGCAGTACTTC	CASSPGLAGGHEQYF
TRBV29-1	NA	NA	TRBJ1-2	TGCAGCGTTGATAAACGGGGGACCTATGGCTACACCTTC	CSVDKRGTYGYTF
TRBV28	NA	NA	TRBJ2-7	TGTGCCAGCAGTTTATCGTCCCTATCCGCAAAAGCCTACGAGCAGTACTTC	CASSLSSLSAKAYEQYF
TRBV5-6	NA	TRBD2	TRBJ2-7	TGTGCCAGCAGCGACTTAGCGGGAGGGGTCTACGAGCAGTACTTC	CASSDLAGGVYEQYF
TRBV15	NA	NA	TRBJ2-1	TGTGCCACCAGCGGGTGGACAGCGAGCTCCTACAATGAGCAGTTCTTC	CATSGWTASSYNEQFF
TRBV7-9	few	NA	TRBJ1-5	TGTGCCAGCAGCTTAGTTGATAAACAGGGCGTCAATCAGCCCCAGCATTTT	CASSLVDKQGVNQPQHF
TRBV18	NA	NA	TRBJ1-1	TGTGCCAGCTCACCACTGGCACTAGTGGCTGAAGCTTTCTTT	CASSPLALVAEAFF
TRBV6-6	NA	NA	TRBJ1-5	TGTGCCAGCAGTTACGGGCAGGGAGGCCAGCCCCAGCATTTT	CASSYGQGGQPQHF
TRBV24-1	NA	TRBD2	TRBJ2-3	TGTGCCACCAGTGATTCTCCGGGACTAGCGGGAGATACGCAGTATTTT	CATSDSPGLAGDTQYF
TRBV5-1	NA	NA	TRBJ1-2	TGCGCCAGCAGCTTGAGGACAGCGAGATCAGTAGTTGGCTACACCTTC	CASSLRTARSVVGYTF